What follows are 7 T cell receptor beta chains derived from one specimen sequenced in a study of cytomegalovirus exposure and HLA in healthy donors. Clones were sequenced by immunoSEQ multiplex PCR, and TCRdb holds only the in-frame ones, with some missing. The table includes 100,000 to 150,000 clones, about 90% detected once. Sequenced input: PBMCs. The receptors stem from a woman younger than 30 in good health and CMV-seronegative.

J is TRBJ1-2 and V is TRBV5-1; 7 nucleotides line up with TRBD1. V shed 4 bases and J 4 bases; nucleotides not matched to a gene: 10. The CDR3 spans 15 residues. Germline V gene data show CDR1 as SGHRS and CDR2 as YFSETQ. For the CDR3, the DNA is TGCGCCAGCAGCCCCCGAATCGACAGGGTCTATGGCTACACCTTC. Translating gives CASSPRIDRVYGYTF.

This rearrangement joins TRBV30 to TRBJ2-7, with 7 bases fitting TRBD1. The V segment lost 3 bases and the J segment 0 bases; nucleotides outside the gene matches: 14. From germline, CDR1 is GTSNPN and CDR2 SVGIG (reference sequence). The CDR3 length is 17 residues. This chain's CDR3 is CAWRSKLQGRASYEQYF. The DNA for the CDR3 is TGTGCCTGGAGGAGTAAACTACAGGGGCGAGCCTCCTACGAGCAGTACTTC.

This sequence joins TRBV5-1 and TRBJ2-2, with TRBD1 matching over 7 bases. The CDR3 runs to 16 residues. V dropped 0 bases and J dropped 5; count of bases not matched to a gene: 7. Germline V gene data show CDR1 as SGHRS and CDR2 as YFSETQ. The CDR3 protein is CASSLDRGSRTGELFF. DNA of the CDR3: TGCGCCAGCAGCTTGGACAGGGGAAGTAGGACCGGGGAGCTGTTTTTT.

V and J are TRBV6-5 and TRBJ1-5; D possibly corresponds to TRBD1 (5 bases). Trimming cost V 5 bases and J 7 bases, with 12 bases left between them. Germline V lookup: CDR1 MNHEY, CDR2 SVGAGI. This CDR3 is 13 amino acids long. CDR3 sequence (DNA): TGTGCCAGCAGTCTATTACAGGAGCAGCCCCAGCATTTT. It yields the protein CASSLLQEQPQHF.

This rearrangement joins TRBV27 to TRBJ1-5, with D tentatively TRBD1 (6 bases). The CDR3 runs 13 residues. Germline CDR1 and CDR2: MNHEY and SMNVEV (reference sequence). V was shortened by 5 bases and J by 7 bases, with 12 bases between the two germline ends. In DNA, the CDR3 is TGTGCCAGCAGTCCAGCAGGGGAACAGCCCCAGCATTTT. Translating gives CASSPAGEQPQHF.

The J gene is TRBJ2-7, the V gene TRBV7-2, with 9 bases aligning to TRBD1. CDR3 length: 13 amino acids. The V and J ends lost 6 bases and 7 bases, in that order; junction bases with no gene match: 7. Per the germline V gene, CDR1 is SGHTA and CDR2 is FQGNSA. The CDR3 loop reads CASSPGQGLEQYF. CDR3 nucleotides: TGTGCCAGCAGTCCGGGACAGGGCCTAGAGCAGTACTTC.

The chain uses TRBV7-9 and TRBJ2-1, with a possible D match to TRBD2 (5 bases). Germline V gives CDR1 SEHNR, CDR2 FQNEAQ (reference sequence). The V and J ends lost 5 bases and 8 bases respectively, with 10 bases between them. This CDR3 contains 12 residues. This CDR3 is CASSPLSDEQFF. CDR3 DNA: TGTGCCAGCAGCCCCCTTAGCGATGAGCAGTTCTTC.